This TCR beta chain was sequenced in a study of T cells in Graves' hyperthyroidism and ophthalmopathy. Amplified TCR beta CDR3 regions came from RNA transcripts. HTBI primers were used for first-round RT-PCR of the TCR CDR3. TCRdb itself ran the multiplex PCR reads through MiXCR, one entry per CDR3 protein. This repertoire shows around 540,000 distinct CDR3 sequences, around 46% found once; its top ten account for about 8.2%. V dropped 6 bases and J dropped 6 bases, with 15 bases sitting between them. From germline, CDR1 is SNHLY and CDR2 FYNNEI. The CDR3 runs 14 residues. Study-wide results and caveats: In blood, most of the thyroid clonotypes expanded above 0.001 were also present. The model identified upcoming ophthalmopathy a median approximately seven months ahead of onset.

Clinical symptoms, serum thyroxine and TRAb, thyroid ultrasound and orbital computed tomography were used for the diagnoses. Only one count was recorded for this clonotype. The antigen remains unidentified. Sequencing was carried out using peripheral blood or thyroid tissue (not recorded which). V usage is TRBV2 and J usage is TRBJ1-3; no clear D. The sequence came from a woman aged 18-29 years with Graves' hyperthyroidism. CDR3 protein: CASSPTTGVNTIYF. Here the CDR3 DNA reads TGTGCCAGCAGCCCAACAACTGGGGTAAACACCATATATTTT.